The sequence of this TCR beta chain was determined in a study of metastatic and nonmetastatic thyroid tumors. Overall study context: Patients with malignant and benign thyroid disease provided blood and tumor or nodule tissue, whose repertoires were compared. The study's findings and limits: According to reports, the diversity of TCR beta was significantly higher in malignant thyroid tumors than in benign nodules, and this held in both blood and tumor samples.

Methods used by the authors: CDR3 differences across clinicopathological groups were used to build a distant-metastasis classifier for papillary thyroid cancer. TCRdb re-clonotyped the PCR reads via MiXCR. In this record, the V and J calls reflect TCRdb's handling and not the investigators' own analysis. The profile shows tens of thousands of clones, around 10% of them singletons. Unmatched junction bases numbered 2, after V lost 3 bases and J lost 5 bases. Per germline, CDR1 SQVTM and CDR2 ANQGSEA. CDR3 length equals 12 residues. Thyroid surgery had not been preceded by any treatment in any patient. This clone was found many times. The antigen is undetermined.

The receptor comes from a female donor with papillary thyroid cancer or a benign thyroid nodule (not recorded which). Some clones in this sample may be carry-over from other donors' samples. Material for sequencing was blood. V usage is TRBV29-1 and J usage is TRBJ1-2, with 8 positions matching TRBD1. CDR3 loop: CSVDRGLYGYTF. As DNA, the CDR3 is TGCAGCGTTGACAGGGGGCTTTATGGCTACACCTTC.